Given below is one T cell receptor (beta chain) in context. This clone was recorded once. Its binding antigen is unknown. The record has no base qualities; no much larger clone is one base away. TCR CDR3 regions were amplified from genomic DNA by multiplex PCR using the deep immunoSEQ assay. For each cell subset, the extracted genomic DNA was distributed evenly across all wells of several immunoSEQ 96-well plates, and each plate served as one replicate. For unsorted PBMC, around 290 ng of genomic DNA, equivalent to 30,000 to 35,000 T cell genomes, went into each replicate PCR. Genomic DNA from unsorted PBMC was sequenced over ten immunoSEQ deep assay plates. Purified libraries were quantified with a Qubit 3.0 fluorometer, sized on a Bioanalyzer 2100, and re-quantified with the KAPA Library Quantification kit. A separate single-read 150-cycle Illumina NextSeq 550 flow cell was used to sequence each immunoSEQ 96-well plate. Concerning the study's data processing: Because the immunoSEQ output included only junctional sequences and no quality scores, the filtering could not be the same as the filtering used for full-length reads. To assign V/J genes and CDR3, sequences were annotated against IMGT germline references using PyIR, a Python wrapper for IgBLAST v1.9. Reads were removed for weak V/J assignments (E-value above 1e-6), missing CDR3, stop codons, out-of-frame junctions, or ambiguous translated residues. V3J clonotypes were defined as sequences sharing an identical inferred V gene, J gene, and CDR3 amino acid sequence. Percentage overlap between repertoires was calculated by dividing the number of shared unique clonotypes by the size of the smaller repertoire. RTK rarefaction, the Chao1 estimator, and Recon v2.1 estimates of unobserved clonotypes were used to assess repertoire richness. The source is immuneACCESS, and TCRdb retained only in-frame sequences with V and J called. Part of the clones is not carried over; for the studies checked, unresolved V genes explain less than half of this, and the remainder is unexplained. D and trimming come from the DNA, and the V and J calls and clone size come from that table. The sample table shows about 480,000 clones, and 75% to 85% are seen once. The ten biggest clones cover 10% to 15% of the sample.

This entry comes from a study of shared clonotypes between healthy human individuals (dated by TCRdb to the early 2020s). With regard to the full study: A few men and a couple of women, aged 18 to 49 years, made up the cohort. To estimate repertoire size and how much clonotype sharing occurs between individuals, the study deeply sequenced the blood TCR repertoires of a handful of healthy adults. Libraries were prepared and TCR repertoires were sequenced by different laboratories using diverse techniques, in order to increase sequencing depth and limit assay-specific biases. Between about 0.8 and 9 billion PBMCs per donor were obtained by leukapheresis. Points the paper makes about the study in general: Pairwise subsampling indicated that sequencing depth was expected to affect the degree of clonotype sharing among donors. Sampling was limited to blood, and TCR repertoires in tissue likely differ from TCR repertoires in blood. Because the study included only a small number of donors, the genetic and exposure-history diversity represented was limited.

The CDR3 numbers 13 residues from cysteine through phenylalanine. Only the CDR3 part of the read is kept: 39 bases, read in frame from the first base. V loses 5 bases of germline sequence and J loses 10 bases, and the interval between the two ends is 17 bases. As encoded in the germline V gene, CDR1 is MNHEY while CDR2 is SVGAGI. Healthy HIV-negative adults with no recently reported acute infections or vaccinations were included as donors. Every donor was a Caucasian adult residing in Nashville, Tennessee, USA. For unsorted samples, roughly 81 million PBMCs were counted and genomic DNA was extracted with the QIAamp DNA Blood Mini kit. Blood was collected by leukapheresis, and PBMCs were isolated by Ficoll-Histopaque density gradient centrifugation and then cryopreserved in liquid nitrogen vapor phase.

This sequence was found in a woman aged 35 to 49 in good health. Some clones in this sample may be carry-over from other donors' samples. Rearrangement joined TRBV6-5 to TRBJ1-2; the D region possibly corresponds to TRBD1 (5 bases align). The sequenced material came from PBMCs. The DNA sequence is TGTGCCAGCAGTGAAGGGACCCCAGGGACCTACACCTTC. It codes for CASSEGTPGTYTF.